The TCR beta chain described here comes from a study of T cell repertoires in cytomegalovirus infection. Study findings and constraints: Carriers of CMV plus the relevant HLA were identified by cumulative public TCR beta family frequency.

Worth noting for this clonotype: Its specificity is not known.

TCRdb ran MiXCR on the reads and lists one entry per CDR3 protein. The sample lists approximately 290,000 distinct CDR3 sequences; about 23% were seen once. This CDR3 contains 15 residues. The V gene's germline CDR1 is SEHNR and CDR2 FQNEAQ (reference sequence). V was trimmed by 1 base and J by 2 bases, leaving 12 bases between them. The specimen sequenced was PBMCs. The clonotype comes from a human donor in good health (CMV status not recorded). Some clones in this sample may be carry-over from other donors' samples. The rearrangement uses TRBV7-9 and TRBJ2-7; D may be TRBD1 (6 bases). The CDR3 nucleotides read TGTGCCAGCAGCTTAGTTGGGGACAAAGCCTACGAGCAGTACTTC. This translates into CASSLVGDKAYEQYF.